Presented here are 30 T cell receptor beta chains from one specimen sequenced in a study of Ad26.COV2.S vaccination and SARS-CoV-2 variants. Sequencing was performed with immunoSEQ multiplex PCR; in TCRdb, only in-frame clones are kept and a portion is missing. Of around 300,000 clones listed, around 90% are singletons. Documented treatment: around 19 received Ad26.COV2.S at low or high dose, single or two shots; about 5 received placebo; per-sample allocation not given. Vaccine and placebo recipients were sampled on day 63 after the first injection. The input for sequencing was peripheral blood, taken in a trial of Ad26.COV2.S vaccine versus placebo. These receptors were taken from a person between 18 and 59 years old who received the Ad26.COV2.S COVID-19 vaccine or a placebo.

This clone was picked up one time. The J gene is TRBJ2-7, the V gene TRBV7-9; D unresolved. This CDR3 is 12 amino acids long. V lost 8 bases and J lost 5, with 13 bases in between. Per the germline V gene, CDR1 is SEHNR and CDR2 is FQNEAQ (reference sequence). The CDR3 DNA reads TGTGCCAGCGAATCCTCCCCGAACGAGCAGTACTTC. It encodes CASESSPNEQYF.

The chain carries TRBV9 and TRBJ2-4; the D gene is possibly TRBD2 (6 bases). The CDR3 is made up of 11 amino acids. Trimming shortened V by 7 bases and J by 11 bases, and 13 bases separated the two germline ends. Germline V lookup: CDR1 SGDLS, CDR2 YYNGEE. The chain's CDR3 is CASGTGGVQYF. In nucleotides, the CDR3 is TGTGCCAGCGGGACCGGGGGTGTTCAGTACTTC. Drawing the rest from reference TRBV9 and TRBJ2-4, the complete variable domain is DSGVTQTPKHLITATGQRVTLRCSPRSGDLSVYWYQQSLDQGLQFLIQYYNGEERAKGNILERFSAQQFPDLHSELNLSSLELGDSALYFCASGTGGVQYFGAGTRLSVL.

The J gene is TRBJ2-1, the V gene TRBV3-1 (or the pseudogene TRBV3-2); 8 bases agree with TRBD2. The CDR3 has 14 amino acids. The V gene's germline CDR1 is LGHDT and CDR2 YNNKEL (reference sequence). The trim removed 5 bases at V and 7 bases at J, leaving 7 bases unmatched. The CDR3 sequence: CASSYWTSRNEQFF. In nucleotides, the CDR3 is TGTGCCAGCAGCTACTGGACTAGCCGAAATGAGCAGTTCTTC.

The chain combines TRBV18 with TRBJ1-2; D not resolved. The germline CDR1 and CDR2 sequences are KGHSH and LQKENI. The V end was cut by 5 bases, the J end by 4 bases, with 26 bases between. The CDR3 is made up of 18 amino acids. Written as DNA, the CDR3 is TGTGCCAGCTCATCAACGTCGATTTACGGGGTTGAGCTCTATGGCTACACCTTC. Translation gives CASSSTSIYGVELYGYTF. The whole variable domain, filled in from reference TRBV18 and TRBJ1-2, reads NAGVMQNPRHLVRRRGQEARLRCSPMKGHSHVYWYRQLPEEGLKFMVYLQKENIIDESGMPKERFSAEFPKEGPSILRIQQVVRGDSAAYFCASSSTSIYGVELYGYTFGSGTRLTVV.

V gene TRBV29-1 combines with J gene TRBJ2-7; 7 bases match TRBD2. This CDR3 has 13 amino acids. Germline V gene data show CDR1 as SQVTM and CDR2 as ANQGSEA. The junction had 6 bases not matched to a gene; V was cut back by 7 bases and J by 0 bases. CDR3 sequence reads: CSASGSSSYEQYF. CDR3 DNA sequence: TGCAGCGCTAGCGGATCGTCCTCCTACGAGCAGTACTTC.

The V call is TRBV7-2, the J call TRBJ2-6; 7 positions agree with TRBD1. J was trimmed by 0 bases and V by 3 bases; bases with no gene match: 8. The germline gives CDR1 SGHTA, CDR2 FQGNSA. The CDR3 consists of 18 residues. The CDR3 loop is CASSLRGTDYSGANVLTF. The CDR3 DNA is TGTGCCAGCAGCTTGAGGGGGACAGACTACTCTGGGGCCAACGTCCTGACTTTC.

The count of this clone is one. This chain joins TRBV7-9 and TRBJ2-3; 7 bases match TRBD1. CDR3 length: 15 residues. V shed 6 bases and J 5 bases; nucleotides not matched to a gene: 11. Per the germline V gene, CDR1 is SEHNR and CDR2 is FQNEAQ (reference sequence). For the CDR3, the DNA is TGTGCCAGCAGAATAGGGGGCCTTGGCGAAGATACGCAGTATTTT. Its translation: CASRIGGLGEDTQYF.

The CDR3 bases are TGTGCCAGCAGCTTAGGAATGACAGGGCCCTCACCCCTCCACTTT. Amino acid sequence: CASSLGMTGPSPLHF. The gene calls are TRBV5-4 and TRBJ1-6, with 7 bases aligning to TRBD1. Germline loops: CDR1 SGHNT, CDR2 YYREEE (reference sequence). The CDR3 totals 15 residues. The J segment lost 10 bases and the V segment lost 2 bases, leaving 9 bases of the junction unmatched.

This sequence joins TRBV5-1 and TRBJ2-7; D unresolved. V shed 0 bases and J shed 0 bases, with 13 bases lying between them. The CDR3 is made up of 16 amino acids. Germline-derived CDR1 and CDR2 are SGHRS and YFSETQ. The DNA for the CDR3 is TGCGCCAGCAGCTTGGCCAAAGTAGGCGACTCCTACGAGCAGTACTTC. It encodes CASSLAKVGDSYEQYF.

This clone was seen a handful of times. The chain joins TRBV18 to TRBJ2-2; D remains unclear. The CDR3 is 12 amino acids. V dropped 5 bases and J dropped 4 bases, with 5 bases sitting between them. Germline CDR1 is KGHSH and CDR2 is LQKENI. For the CDR3, the DNA is TGTGCCAGCTCAAAGGCCACCGGGGAGCTGTTTTTT. This sequence encodes CASSKATGELFF.

The chain carries TRBV4-2 and TRBJ2-3, with D possibly matching TRBD1 (6 bases). V was trimmed by 1 base and J by 9 bases, leaving 14 bases between them. CDR3 size: 14 residues. The V gene's germline CDR1 is LGHNA and CDR2 YNFKEQ. CDR3 sequence reads: CASSQGGVGTTQYF. The CDR3 nucleotides are TGTGCCAGCAGCCAAGGAGGGGTGGGGACAACGCAGTATTTT.

The rearrangement joins TRBV7-9 to TRBJ2-1; 8 nucleotides align to TRBD2. This CDR3 contains 15 residues. The V gene's germline CDR1 is SEHNR and CDR2 FQNEAQ (reference sequence). The junction had 2 bases not matched to a gene; V was cut back by 4 bases and J by 0 bases. The chain's CDR3 is CASSSGGTSYNEQFF. The CDR3 DNA sequence: TGTGCCAGCAGCTCGGGAGGGACCTCCTACAATGAGCAGTTCTTC.

A remark on this clone: Different DNA sequences within this sample yield the same CDR3. V gene TRBV4-1 combines with J gene TRBJ2-1, with D unclear. Germline CDR1 is MGHRA and CDR2 is YSYEKL. The CDR3 extends over 11 amino acids. The V and J ends lost 5 bases and 4 bases respectively, with 3 bases between them. CDR3 bases: TGCGCCAGCAGCTTATACAATGAGCAGTTCTTC. Amino acids: CASSLYNEQFF.

This chain uses TRBV9 with TRBJ2-1; possible D gene TRBD2, 5 bases. CDR3 size: 14 residues. The germline CDR1 and CDR2 sequences are SGDLS and YYNGEE. V was cut by 4 bases and J by 4 bases, with 12 bases left in between. CDR3 sequence: CASSSFGDYNEQFF. CDR3 DNA sequence: TGTGCCAGCAGCTCCTTCGGGGATTACAATGAGCAGTTCTTC.

The chain is built from TRBV7-2 and TRBJ2-3, with 10 bases lining up with TRBD2. CDR1 and CDR2 from the germline V gene are SGHTA and FQGNSA. V gave up 8 bases and J gave up 7 bases; unmatched junction bases: 6. This CDR3 has 13 residues. As DNA, the CDR3 is TGTGCCAGCCAGCGGGGGGGCCTTTATACGCAGTATTTT. Protein sequence: CASQRGGLYTQYF.

This chain links TRBV18 with TRBJ1-5; D unclear. CDR1 and CDR2 from the germline V gene are KGHSH and LQKENI. The CDR3 covers 16 residues. Trimming took 3 bases from V and 9 from J, leaving 21 bases between them. The CDR3 DNA sequence: TGTGCCAGCTCACCGTCTGCGGCCAAACCTTCACGGCCCCAGCATTTT. It codes for CASSPSAAKPSRPQHF.

A few counts support this clone. The chain employs TRBV18 and TRBJ2-2; D call uncertain. Germline lookup yields CDR1 KGHSH and CDR2 LQKENI. The CDR3 totals 15 residues. Deletions cut 1 base from V and 4 bases from J, with 10 bases between. CDR3 sequence reads: CASSPRVGFTGELFF. The CDR3 region has the DNA TGTGCCAGCTCACCACGTGTAGGGTTCACCGGGGAGCTGTTTTTT.

The chain couples TRBV12-3 or TRBV12-4 to TRBJ1-4; no reliable D call. Trimming pared 3 bases from V and 8 bases from J, leaving 10 bases between. The CDR3 has 13 amino acids. The CDR3 DNA reads TGTGCCAGCAGTTTCTTGACGGGGGAAAAACTGTTTTTT. Protein product: CASSFLTGEKLFF.

The chain is built from TRBV28 and TRBJ2-1; 9 bases fit TRBD2. Germline trimming cut 3 bases from V and 2 bases from J; bases unmatched to any gene: 8. The CDR3 sequence is 17 residues long. Germline V gene lookup returns CDR1 MDHEN and CDR2 SYDVKM. The CDR3 sequence is CASSLWASGNTYNEQFF. CDR3 nucleotide sequence: TGTGCCAGCAGTTTGTGGGCTAGCGGGAACACCTACAATGAGCAGTTCTTC. The full variable domain, rest sourced from reference TRBV28 and TRBJ2-1, is DVKVTQSSRYLVKRTGEKVFLECVQDMDHENMFWYRQDPGLGLRLIYFSYDVKMKEKGDIPEGYSVSREKKERFSLILESASTNQTSMYLCASSLWASGNTYNEQFFGPGTRLTVL.

The genes are TRBV19 and TRBJ2-7, with TRBD2 identical over 11 bases. The CDR3 runs 15 residues. Per germline, CDR1 LNHDA and CDR2 SQIVND (reference sequence). V lost 1 base, J lost 5 bases, and 4 bases stayed unmatched. This chain's CDR3 is CASSIALAGANEQYF. The CDR3, as DNA: TGTGCCAGTAGTATAGCACTAGCGGGAGCCAACGAGCAGTACTTC.

This clone was seen a single time. The chain carries TRBV30 and TRBJ2-1; 7 bases fit TRBD1. The trim removed 0 bases at V and 10 bases at J, leaving 21 bases unmatched. The CDR3 consists of 18 residues. CDR1 GTSNPN and CDR2 SVGIG come from the germline V gene (reference sequence). CDR3 in amino acids: CAWSVYLDIRQGNTEQFF. CDR3 DNA sequence: TGTGCCTGGAGTGTCTACCTCGATATAAGACAGGGCAACACCGAGCAGTTCTTC.

CDR3 in amino acids: CASSRLAGGQNEQYF. CDR3 nucleotides: TGTGCCAGCAGTCGACTAGCGGGAGGGCAGAACGAGCAGTACTTC. The V call is TRBV28, the J call TRBJ2-7, with 14 bases lining up with TRBD2. V shed 5 bases and J 5 bases; nucleotides not matched to a gene: 5. This CDR3 region has 15 residues. Germline V gene data show CDR1 as MDHEN and CDR2 as SYDVKM.

This rearrangement joins TRBV7-2 to TRBJ2-1; D perhaps matches TRBD2 (5 bases). Trimming took 7 bases from V and 7 from J, leaving 14 bases between them. The germline gives CDR1 SGHTA, CDR2 FQGNSA. This CDR3 has 13 residues. DNA of the CDR3: TGTGCCAGCACCCGGGGAGATTGGAATGAGCAGTTCTTC. Translation gives CASTRGDWNEQFF.

The chain joins TRBV21-1 to TRBJ1-1; the table assigns TRBD1, which was not confirmed against the DNA. TRBV21-1 is listed as a pseudogene. This CDR3 spans 14 amino acids. CDR3: CASSPWPGQGEAFF. Written as DNA, the CDR3 is TGTGCCAGCAGCCCATGGCCCGGACAGGGTGAAGCTTTCTTT.

The table lists this clone with a count of one. The J gene is TRBJ1-1, the V gene TRBV2, with D unclear. The CDR3 has 14 amino acids. V lost 2 bases and J 5 bases, leaving 12 bases between the germline ends. The germline V gene has CDR1 SNHLY and CDR2 FYNNEI. The CDR3 nucleotides read TGTGCCAGCAGTGAATATGGTTTTGGAACTGAAGCTTTCTTT. This sequence encodes CASSEYGFGTEAFF.

Comment on this clone: This may be a read error: a much more frequent sequence differs by one nucleotide. This rearrangement joins TRBV27 to TRBJ1-2; 7 bases line up with TRBD1. V trimming: 5 bases; J trimming: 6 bases; junction bases outside the gene matches: 3. CDR3 length: 12 amino acids. Germline assignment: CDR1 MNHEY and CDR2 SMNVEV (reference sequence). CDR3 sequence: CASSPTGHGYTF. Here the CDR3 DNA reads TGTGCCAGCAGTCCGACAGGGCATGGCTACACCTTC.

The chain uses TRBV19 and TRBJ1-2; TRBD1 aligns across 8 bases. The CDR3 covers 13 residues. V shed 5 bases and J 8 bases; nucleotides not matched to a gene: 7. Germline loops: CDR1 LNHDA, CDR2 SQIVND (reference sequence). The CDR3 DNA reads as TGTGCCAGTAGTCCCGACAGGGGTGGGGGCTACACCTTC. Its protein is CASSPDRGGGYTF.

V and J are TRBV28 and TRBJ1-1, with 8 bases lining up with TRBD1. The CDR3 is 16 amino acids. The V gene's germline CDR1 is MDHEN and CDR2 SYDVKM. J lost 0 bases, V lost 5 bases, and 8 bases had no gene match. In DNA form, the CDR3 reads TGTGCCAGCAGTCCTGGGACAGGTTCCATGAACACTGAAGCTTTCTTT. This codes for CASSPGTGSMNTEAFF.

J is TRBJ2-7 and V is TRBV9, with a weak D call TRBD1 (6 bases). Trimming left V 0 bases short and J 5 bases short, with 21 bases between. The CDR3 is 17 residues long. CDR1 and CDR2 from the germline V gene are SGDLS and YYNGEE. This CDR3 reads CASSVGIGDTQYDEQYF. CDR3 bases: TGTGCCAGCAGCGTAGGGATCGGGGACACTCAATACGACGAGCAGTACTTC.

This chain links TRBV3-1 (or the pseudogene TRBV3-2) with TRBJ1-5; D gene ambiguous. CDR3 size: 13 residues. Trimming cost V 1 base and J 8 bases, with 9 bases left between them. Looked up from germline, CDR1 is LGHDT and CDR2 is YNNKEL (reference sequence). Here the CDR3 reads CASSQAIREPQHF. As DNA, the CDR3 is TGTGCCAGCAGCCAAGCGATACGGGAGCCCCAGCATTTT.